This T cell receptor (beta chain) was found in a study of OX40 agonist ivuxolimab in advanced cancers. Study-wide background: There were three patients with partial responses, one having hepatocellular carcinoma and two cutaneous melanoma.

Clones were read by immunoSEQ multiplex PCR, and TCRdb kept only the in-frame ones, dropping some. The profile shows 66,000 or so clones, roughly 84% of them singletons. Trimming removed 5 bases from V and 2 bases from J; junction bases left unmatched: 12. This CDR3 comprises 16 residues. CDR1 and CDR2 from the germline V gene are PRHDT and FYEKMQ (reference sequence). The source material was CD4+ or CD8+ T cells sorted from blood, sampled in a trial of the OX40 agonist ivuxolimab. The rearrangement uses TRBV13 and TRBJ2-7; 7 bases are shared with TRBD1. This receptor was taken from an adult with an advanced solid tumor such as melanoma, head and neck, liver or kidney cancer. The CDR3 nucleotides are TGTGCCAGCAGCGCATCCCACAGGGGTCTCCCCTACGAGCAGTACTTC. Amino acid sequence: CASSASHRGLPYEQYF.